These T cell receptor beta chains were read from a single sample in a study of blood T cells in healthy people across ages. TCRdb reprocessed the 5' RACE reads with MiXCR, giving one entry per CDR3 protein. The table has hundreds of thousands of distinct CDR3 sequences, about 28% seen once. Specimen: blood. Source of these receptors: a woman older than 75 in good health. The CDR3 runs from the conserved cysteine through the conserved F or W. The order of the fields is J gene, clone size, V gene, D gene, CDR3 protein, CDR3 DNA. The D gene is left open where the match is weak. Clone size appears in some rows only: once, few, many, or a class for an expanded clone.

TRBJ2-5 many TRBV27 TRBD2 CASSARRTSGGARDKKTQYF TGTGCCAGCAGTGCCAGGAGGACTAGCGGGGGGGCCAGAGATAAAAAGACCCAGTACTTC
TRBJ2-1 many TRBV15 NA CATSTFDPGQQFF TGTGCCACCAGCACATTTGACCCCGGACAGCAGTTCTTC
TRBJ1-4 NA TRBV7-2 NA CASSPRRREKLFF TGTGCCAGCAGCCCCAGGAGGCGGGAAAAACTGTTTTTT
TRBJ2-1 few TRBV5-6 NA CASSLSAGQVKFF TGTGCCAGCAGCTTGTCGGCAGGACAAGTTAAGTTCTTC
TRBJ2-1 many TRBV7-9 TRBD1 CASSSQRQGDYNEQFF TGTGCCAGCAGCTCCCAGAGGCAGGGGGACTACAATGAGCAGTTCTTC
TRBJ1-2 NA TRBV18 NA CASSLDSEGYGYTF TGTGCCAGCTCACTCGACTCTGAGGGCTATGGCTACACCTTC
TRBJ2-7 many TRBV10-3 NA CAISANWGTSYEQYF TGTGCCATCAGTGCCAACTGGGGGACGTCCTACGAGCAGTACTTC
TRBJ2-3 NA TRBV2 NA CASRRYASTDTQYF TGTGCCAGTCGACGGTACGCTAGCACAGATACGCAGTATTTT
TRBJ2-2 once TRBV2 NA CASSEGGLSNTGELFF TGTGCCAGCAGTGAAGGTGGGCTATCGAACACCGGGGAGCTGTTTTTT
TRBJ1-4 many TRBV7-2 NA CASTSGSATNEKLFF TGTGCCAGCACCTCGGGGAGTGCAACTAATGAAAAACTGTTTTTT
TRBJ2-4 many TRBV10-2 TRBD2 CASSVLAGGPLNIQYF TGCGCCAGCAGTGTACTAGCGGGGGGGCCGCTGAACATTCAGTACTTC
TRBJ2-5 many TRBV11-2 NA CASSFQKGTETQYF TGTGCCAGCAGCTTCCAAAAGGGGACGGAGACCCAGTACTTC
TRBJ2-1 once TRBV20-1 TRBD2 CSANPAGVPGEQFF TGCAGTGCTAACCCAGCGGGAGTGCCTGGTGAGCAGTTCTTC
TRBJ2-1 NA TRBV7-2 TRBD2 CASSSPRGGASTNEQFF TGTGCCAGCAGCTCCCCCCGGGGAGGGGCCAGTACTAATGAGCAGTTCTTC
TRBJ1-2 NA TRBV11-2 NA CASSSTYPVSPSQSRTAGYTF TGTGCCAGCAGCTCCACATACCCGGTTTCGCCTTCCCAGTCCCGGACGGCTGGCTACACCTTC
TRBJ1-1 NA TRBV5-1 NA CTSSASRGNTEAFF TGCACCAGCAGCGCTTCCAGGGGGAACACTGAAGCTTTCTTT
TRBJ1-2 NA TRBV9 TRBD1 CASSVGTGQGYTF TGTGCCAGCAGCGTAGGGACAGGGCAAGGCTACACCTTC
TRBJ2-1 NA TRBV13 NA CTSSARDRTGEQFF TGTACCAGCAGCGCACGCGACCGGACTGGTGAGCAGTTCTTC
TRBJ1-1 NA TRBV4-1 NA CASSQERVLYTEAFF TGCGCCAGCAGCCAAGAAAGAGTCTTATACACTGAAGCTTTCTTT
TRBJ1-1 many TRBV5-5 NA CASSWVGNTEAFF TGTGCCAGCAGCTGGGTAGGGAACACTGAAGCTTTCTTT
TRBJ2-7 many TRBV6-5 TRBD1 CASRTGAYEQYF TGTGCCAGCCGGACAGGTGCCTACGAGCAGTACTTC
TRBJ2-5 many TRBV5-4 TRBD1 CASSQGQEETQYF TGTGCCAGCAGCCAGGGACAGGAAGAGACCCAGTACTTC
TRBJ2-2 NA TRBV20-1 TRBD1 CSARRIGQGNTGELFF TGCAGTGCTAGACGAATTGGACAGGGGAACACCGGGGAGCTGTTTTTT
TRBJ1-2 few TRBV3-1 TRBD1 CASSPGTGKNYGYTF TGTGCCAGCAGCCCTGGGACAGGGAAGAACTATGGCTACACCTTC
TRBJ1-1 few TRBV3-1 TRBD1 CASSLQGAGSTEAFF TGTGCCAGCAGCCTACAGGGGGCGGGGAGCACTGAAGCTTTCTTT
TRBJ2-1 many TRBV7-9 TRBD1 CASDRDRGYNEQFF TGTGCCAGCGACCGGGACAGGGGCTACAATGAGCAGTTCTTC
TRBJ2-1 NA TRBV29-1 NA CSVEGYSNEQFF TGCAGCGTTGAGGGATATAGCAATGAGCAGTTCTTC
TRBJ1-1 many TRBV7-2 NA CASSNQMGTEAFF TGTGCCAGCAGCAACCAGATGGGGACTGAAGCTTTCTTT
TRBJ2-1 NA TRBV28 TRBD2 CASSLHPSGRTVQFF TGTGCCAGCAGTTTACACCCTAGCGGGAGGACGGTACAGTTCTTC
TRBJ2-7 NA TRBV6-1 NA CASRPSPGRAYEQYF TGTGCCAGCAGGCCCTCCCCCGGCAGGGCCTACGAGCAGTACTTC
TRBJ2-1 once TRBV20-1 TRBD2 CSAKRAGAYNEQFF TGCAGTGCTAAGCGAGCGGGAGCCTACAATGAGCAGTTCTTC
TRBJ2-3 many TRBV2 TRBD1 CASSEDQTGGKRTDTQYF TGTGCCAGCAGTGAAGACCAGACAGGGGGAAAACGCACAGATACGCAGTATTTT
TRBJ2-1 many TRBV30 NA CAWSVLQGSGEQFF TGTGCCTGGAGTGTACTGCAGGGGTCAGGGGAGCAGTTCTTC
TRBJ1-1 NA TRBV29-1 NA CSVEVVIGNTEAFF TGCAGCGTTGAAGTGGTCATAGGGAACACTGAAGCTTTCTTT
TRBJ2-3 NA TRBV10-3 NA CAIRDSRGGFTDTQYF TGTGCCATCAGAGATTCCAGGGGAGGGTTCACAGATACGCAGTATTTT
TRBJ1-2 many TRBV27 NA CASRSSEAYGYTF TGTGCCAGCAGATCCTCCGAGGCGTATGGCTACACCTTC
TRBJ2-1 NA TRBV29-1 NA CSVVPWGIDEQFF TGCAGCGTTGTTCCCTGGGGGATTGATGAGCAGTTCTTC
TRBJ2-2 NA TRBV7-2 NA CASSERGGELFF TGTGCCAGCAGCGAACGGGGCGGGGAGCTGTTTTTT
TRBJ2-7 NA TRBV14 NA CASSQDGGLYEQYF TGTGCCAGCAGCCAAGACGGCGGTCTCTACGAGCAGTACTTC
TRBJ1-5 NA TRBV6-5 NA CASSRGRKNQPQHF TGTGCCAGCAGCCGTGGACGGAAAAATCAGCCCCAGCATTTT
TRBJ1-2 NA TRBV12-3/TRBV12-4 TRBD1 CASKPTGGGGYTF TGTGCCAGCAAACCGACAGGGGGGGGTGGCTACACCTTC
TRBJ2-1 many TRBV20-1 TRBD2 CSATILGTSGYNEQFF TGCAGTGCTACGATTCTCGGGACTAGCGGTTACAATGAGCAGTTCTTC
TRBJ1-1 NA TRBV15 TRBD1 CATSTRQGGTEAFF TGTGCCACCAGCACCCGACAGGGAGGCACTGAAGCTTTCTTT
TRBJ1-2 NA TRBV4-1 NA CASSQGTLAGGYTF TGCGCCAGCAGCCAGGGGACCCTCGCGGGAGGCTACACCTTC
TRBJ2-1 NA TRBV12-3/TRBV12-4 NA CASRPFYNEQFF TGTGCCAGCAGACCTTTCTACAATGAGCAGTTCTTC
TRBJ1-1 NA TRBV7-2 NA CASSSIGRGRPLNTEAFF TGTGCCAGCAGCTCCATCGGTAGGGGCAGGCCCCTGAACACTGAAGCTTTCTTT